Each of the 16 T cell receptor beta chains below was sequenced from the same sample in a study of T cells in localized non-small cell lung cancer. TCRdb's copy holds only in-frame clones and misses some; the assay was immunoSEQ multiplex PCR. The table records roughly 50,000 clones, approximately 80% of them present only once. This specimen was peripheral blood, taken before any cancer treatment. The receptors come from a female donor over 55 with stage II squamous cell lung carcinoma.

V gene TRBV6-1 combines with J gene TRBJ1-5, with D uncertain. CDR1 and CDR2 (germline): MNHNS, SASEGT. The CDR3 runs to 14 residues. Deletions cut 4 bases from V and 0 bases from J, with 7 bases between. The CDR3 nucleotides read TGTGCCAGCAGTGTTCATTATAGCAATCAGCCCCAGCATTTT. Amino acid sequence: CASSVHYSNQPQHF.

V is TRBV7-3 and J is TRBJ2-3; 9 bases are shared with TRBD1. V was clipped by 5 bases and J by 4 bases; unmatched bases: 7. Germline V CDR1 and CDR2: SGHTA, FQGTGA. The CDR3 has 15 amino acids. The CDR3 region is CASSPGTGRSDTQYF. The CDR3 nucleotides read TGTGCCAGCAGCCCCGGGACAGGGAGGTCAGATACGCAGTATTTT.

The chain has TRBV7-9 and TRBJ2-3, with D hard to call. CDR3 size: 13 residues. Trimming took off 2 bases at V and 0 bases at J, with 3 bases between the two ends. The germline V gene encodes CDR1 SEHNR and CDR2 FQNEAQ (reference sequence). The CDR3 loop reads CASSLSSTDTQYF. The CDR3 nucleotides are TGTGCCAGCAGCTTATCCAGCACAGATACGCAGTATTTT.

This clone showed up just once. CDR3 sequence (DNA): TGTGCCAGCAGTCTCGAGGGGTATGGCTACACCTTC. This encodes CASSLEGYGYTF. The chain joins TRBV7-9 to TRBJ1-2; weak D call: TRBD1 (5 bases). V lost 6 bases and J 5 bases, leaving 10 bases between the germline ends. This CDR3 spans 12 amino acids. Per germline, CDR1 SEHNR and CDR2 FQNEAQ (reference sequence).

CDR3 sequence: CASSLALGSSYEQYF. The CDR3 DNA is TGTGCCAGCAGCTTAGCCCTCGGGAGCTCCTACGAGCAGTACTTC. The chain joins TRBV7-7 to TRBJ2-7, with D possibly being TRBD2 (6 bases). The V gene's germline CDR1 is SSHAT and CDR2 FNYEAQ (reference sequence). V gave up 0 bases and J gave up 0 bases, with 9 bases separating them. The CDR3 runs 15 residues.

CDR3 region: CASSSPGMGTEAFF. CDR3 in DNA: TGTGCCAGCAGCTCACCGGGGATGGGCACTGAAGCTTTCTTT. The chain uses TRBV7-6 and TRBJ1-1; D uncertain. Germline V gene data show CDR1 as SGHVS and CDR2 as FNYEAQ. Between the trimmed V and J ends, which lost 4 bases and 4 bases, there was a span of 13 bases. The CDR3 contains 14 residues.

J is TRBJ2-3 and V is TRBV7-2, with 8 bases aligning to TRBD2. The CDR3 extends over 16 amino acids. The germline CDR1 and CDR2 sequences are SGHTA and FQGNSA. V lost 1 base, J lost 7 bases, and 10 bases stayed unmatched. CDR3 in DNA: TGTGCCAGCAGCTTAGGCATGGGTAGCGGGGAATATACGCAGTATTTT. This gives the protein CASSLGMGSGEYTQYF.

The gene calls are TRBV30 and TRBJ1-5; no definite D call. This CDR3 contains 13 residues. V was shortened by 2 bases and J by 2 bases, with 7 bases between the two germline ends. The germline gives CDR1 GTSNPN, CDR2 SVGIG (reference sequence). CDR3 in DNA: TGTGCCTGGAGTCCGCAGGGCAATCAGCCCCAGCATTTT. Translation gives CAWSPQGNQPQHF.

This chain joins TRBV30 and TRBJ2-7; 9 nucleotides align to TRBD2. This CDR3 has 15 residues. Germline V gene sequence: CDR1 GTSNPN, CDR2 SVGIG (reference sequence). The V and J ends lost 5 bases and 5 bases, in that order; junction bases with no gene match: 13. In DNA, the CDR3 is TGTGCCTGGGGCAGCGGGGGGCCCTCTTTGCACGAGCAGTACTTC. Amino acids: CAWGSGGPSLHEQYF.

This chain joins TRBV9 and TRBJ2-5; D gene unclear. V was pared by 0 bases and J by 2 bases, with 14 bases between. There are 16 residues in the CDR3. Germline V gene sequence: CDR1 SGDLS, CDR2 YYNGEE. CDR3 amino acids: CASSVDLGSFQETQYF. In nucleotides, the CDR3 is TGTGCCAGCAGCGTAGATCTAGGAAGTTTTCAAGAGACCCAGTACTTC.

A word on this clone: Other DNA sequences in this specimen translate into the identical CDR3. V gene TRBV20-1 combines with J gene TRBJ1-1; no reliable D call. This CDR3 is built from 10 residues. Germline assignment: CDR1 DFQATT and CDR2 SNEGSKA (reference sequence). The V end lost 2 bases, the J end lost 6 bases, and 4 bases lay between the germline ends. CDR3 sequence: CSARRAEAFF. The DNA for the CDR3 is TGCAGTGCTAGAAGGGCTGAAGCTTTCTTT.

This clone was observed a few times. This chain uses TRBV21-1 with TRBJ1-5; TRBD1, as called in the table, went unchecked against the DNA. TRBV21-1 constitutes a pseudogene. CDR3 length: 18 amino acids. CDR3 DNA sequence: TGTGCCAGCAGCAAAGGACAGGGGACCAGGGGGGTCAATCAGCCCCAGCATTTT. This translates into CASSKGQGTRGVNQPQHF.

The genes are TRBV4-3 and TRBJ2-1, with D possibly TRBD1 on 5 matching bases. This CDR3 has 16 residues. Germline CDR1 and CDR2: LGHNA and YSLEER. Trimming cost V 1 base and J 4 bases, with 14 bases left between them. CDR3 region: CASSQGPQGGYNEQFF. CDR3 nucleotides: TGCGCCAGCAGCCAAGGTCCCCAGGGCGGATACAATGAGCAGTTCTTC.

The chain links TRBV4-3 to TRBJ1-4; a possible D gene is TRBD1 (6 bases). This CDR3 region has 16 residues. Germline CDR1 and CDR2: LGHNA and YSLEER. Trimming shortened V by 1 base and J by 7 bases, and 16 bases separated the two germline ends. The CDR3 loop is CASSQGTGTPTEKLFF. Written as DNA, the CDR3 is TGCGCCAGCAGCCAAGGCACCGGGACACCTACTGAAAAACTGTTTTTT.

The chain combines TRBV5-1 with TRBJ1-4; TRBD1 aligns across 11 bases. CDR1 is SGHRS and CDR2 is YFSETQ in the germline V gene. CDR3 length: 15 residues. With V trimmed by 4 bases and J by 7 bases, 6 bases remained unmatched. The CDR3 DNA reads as TGCGCCAGCAGCAGGACCGGGACAGGGGGTGAAAAACTGTTTTTT. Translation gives CASSRTGTGGEKLFF.

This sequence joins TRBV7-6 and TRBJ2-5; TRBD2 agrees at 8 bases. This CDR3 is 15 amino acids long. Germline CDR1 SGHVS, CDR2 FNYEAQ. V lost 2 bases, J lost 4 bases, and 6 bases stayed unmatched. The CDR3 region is CASSLTGGGPETQYF. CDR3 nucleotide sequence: TGTGCCAGCAGCTTAACGGGGGGGGGCCCAGAGACCCAGTACTTC.